The clone carrying this T cell receptor beta chain was observed a handful of times. This sample stems from a study of blood T cell repertoires in COVID-19. Study overall: Samples of COVID-19 (acute and convalescent) were obtained from the United States, Italy and Spain. T cells, B-cell-depleted T cells, or PBMCs supplied cDNA or gDNA.

Only in-frame clones appear in the TCRdb table, and some are missing; sequencing was by immunoSEQ multiplex PCR. The repertoire holds 150,000 to 200,000 clones, with about 84% as singletons. Per the germline V gene, CDR1 is MNHEY and CDR2 is SVGAGI. This CDR3 region has 15 residues. Participants had their cohort set by participant-reported clinical history. The source material was PBMCs or T cells enriched from blood (not recorded which). The chain links TRBV6-5 to TRBJ1-4; 8 bases fit TRBD1. The sequence came from a man in his forties who had recovered from COVID-19. CDR3 nucleotide sequence: TGTGCGCCTCTCCCAGGGGGCACAACTAATGAAAAACTGTTTTTT. This translates into CAPLPGGTTNEKLFF.